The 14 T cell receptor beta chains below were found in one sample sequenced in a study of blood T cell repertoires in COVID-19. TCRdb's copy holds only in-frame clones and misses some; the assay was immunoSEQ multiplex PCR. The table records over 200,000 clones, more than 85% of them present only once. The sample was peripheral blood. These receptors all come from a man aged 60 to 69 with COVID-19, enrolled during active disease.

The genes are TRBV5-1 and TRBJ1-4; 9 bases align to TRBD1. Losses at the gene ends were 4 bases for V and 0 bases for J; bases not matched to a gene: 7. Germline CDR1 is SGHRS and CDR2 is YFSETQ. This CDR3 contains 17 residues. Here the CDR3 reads CASSPGQGYPTNEKLFF. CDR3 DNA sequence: TGCGCCAGCAGCCCGGGACAGGGCTACCCAACTAATGAAAAACTGTTTTTT. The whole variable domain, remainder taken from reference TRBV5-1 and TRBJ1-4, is KAGVTQTPRYLIKTRGQQVTLSCSPISGHRSVSWYQQTPGQGLQFLFEYFSETQRNKGNFPGRFSGRQFSNSRSEMNVSTLELGDSALYLCASSPGQGYPTNEKLFFGSGTQLSVL.

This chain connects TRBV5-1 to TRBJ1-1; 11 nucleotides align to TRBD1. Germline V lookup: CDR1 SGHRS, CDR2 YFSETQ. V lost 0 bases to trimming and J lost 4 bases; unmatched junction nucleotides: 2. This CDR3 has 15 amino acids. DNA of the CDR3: TGCGCCAGCAGCTTGGAGGGGACAGGGGGCACTGAAGCTTTCTTT. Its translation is CASSLEGTGGTEAFF.

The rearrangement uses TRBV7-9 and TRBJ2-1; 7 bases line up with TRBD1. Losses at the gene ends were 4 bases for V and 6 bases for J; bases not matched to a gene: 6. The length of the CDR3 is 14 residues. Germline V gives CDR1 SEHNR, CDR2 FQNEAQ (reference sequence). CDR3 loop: CASSYSTGSNEQFF. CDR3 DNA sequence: TGTGCCAGCAGCTATTCGACAGGGTCCAATGAGCAGTTCTTC. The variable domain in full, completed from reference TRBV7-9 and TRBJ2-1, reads DTGVSQNPRHKITKRGQNVTFRCDPISEHNRLYWYRQTLGQGPEFLTYFQNEAQLEKSRLLSDRFSAERPKGSFSTLEIQRTEQGDSAMYLCASSYSTGSNEQFFGPGTRLTVL.

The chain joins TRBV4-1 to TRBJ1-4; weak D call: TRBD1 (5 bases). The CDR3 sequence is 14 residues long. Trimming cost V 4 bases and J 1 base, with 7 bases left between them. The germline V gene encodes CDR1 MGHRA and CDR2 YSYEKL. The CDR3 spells CASSLDRTNEKLFF. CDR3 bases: TGCGCCAGCAGCCTAGACAGAACTAATGAAAAACTGTTTTTT.

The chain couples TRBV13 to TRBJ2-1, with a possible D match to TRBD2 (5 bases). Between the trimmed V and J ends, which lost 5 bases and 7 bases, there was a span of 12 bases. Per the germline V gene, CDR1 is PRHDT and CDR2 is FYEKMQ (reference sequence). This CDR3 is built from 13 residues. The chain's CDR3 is CASSPPTGNEQFF. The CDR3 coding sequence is TGTGCCAGCAGCCCCCCTACGGGGAATGAGCAGTTCTTC.

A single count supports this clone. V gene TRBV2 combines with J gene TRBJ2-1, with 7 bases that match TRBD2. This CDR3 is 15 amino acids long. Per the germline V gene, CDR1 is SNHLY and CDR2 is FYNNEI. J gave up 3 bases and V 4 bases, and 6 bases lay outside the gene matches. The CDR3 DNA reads TGTGCCAGCAGTGTGGCTAGCGGATTCTACAATGAGCAGTTCTTC. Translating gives CASSVASGFYNEQFF.

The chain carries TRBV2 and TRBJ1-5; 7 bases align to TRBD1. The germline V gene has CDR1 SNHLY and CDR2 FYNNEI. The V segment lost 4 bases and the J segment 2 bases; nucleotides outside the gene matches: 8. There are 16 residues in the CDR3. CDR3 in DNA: TGTGCCAGCAGTGGTTTAGGGGGCGGAGGCAATCAGCCCCAGCATTTT. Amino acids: CASSGLGGGGNQPQHF.

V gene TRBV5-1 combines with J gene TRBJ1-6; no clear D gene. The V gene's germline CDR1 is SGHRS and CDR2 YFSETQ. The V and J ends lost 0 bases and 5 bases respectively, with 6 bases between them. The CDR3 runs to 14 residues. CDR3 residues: CASSLVGDNSPLHF. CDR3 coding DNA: TGCGCCAGCAGCTTGGTCGGGGATAATTCACCCCTCCACTTT.

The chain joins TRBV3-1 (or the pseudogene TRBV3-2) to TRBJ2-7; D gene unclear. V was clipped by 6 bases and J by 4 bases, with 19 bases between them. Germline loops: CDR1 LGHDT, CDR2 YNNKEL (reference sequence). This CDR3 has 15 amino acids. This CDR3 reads CASSPNRVSWYEQYF. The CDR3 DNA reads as TGTGCCAGCAGTCCTAACCGGGTTTCTTGGTACGAGCAGTACTTC.

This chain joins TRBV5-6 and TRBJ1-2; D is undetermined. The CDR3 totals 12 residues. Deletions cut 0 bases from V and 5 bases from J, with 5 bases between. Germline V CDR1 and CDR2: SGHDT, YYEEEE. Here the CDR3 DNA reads TGTGCCAGCAGCTTGGGGACTTATGGCTACACCTTC. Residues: CASSLGTYGYTF.

The CDR3 loop reads CASTLGSTAGYYEQYF. The CDR3 coding sequence is TGTGCCAGCACCCTAGGCTCTACAGCGGGCTATTACGAGCAGTACTTC. This chain uses TRBV7-2 with TRBJ2-7, with TRBD2 as a possible D gene (6 bases). The germline V gene encodes CDR1 SGHTA and CDR2 FQGNSA. The V end lost 7 bases, the J end lost 4 bases, and 23 bases lay between the germline ends. The CDR3 contains 16 residues.

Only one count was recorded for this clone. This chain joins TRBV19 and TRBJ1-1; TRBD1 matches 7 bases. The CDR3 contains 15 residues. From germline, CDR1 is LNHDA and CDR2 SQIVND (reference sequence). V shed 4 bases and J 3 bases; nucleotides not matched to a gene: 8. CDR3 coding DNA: TGTGCCAGTAGTAACCACAGGGGAAAGTACACTGAAGCTTTCTTT. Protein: CASSNHRGKYTEAFF.

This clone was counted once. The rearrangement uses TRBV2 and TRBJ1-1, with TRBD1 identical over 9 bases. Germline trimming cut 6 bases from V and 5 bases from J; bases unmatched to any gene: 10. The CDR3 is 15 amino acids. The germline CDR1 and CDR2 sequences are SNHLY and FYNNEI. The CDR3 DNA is TGTGCCAGCAGGCTACAGGGGGCTTCGGGGACTGAAGCTTTCTTT. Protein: CASRLQGASGTEAFF. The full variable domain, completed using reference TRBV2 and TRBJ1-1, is EPEVTQTPSHQVTQMGQEVILRCVPISNHLYFYWYRQILGQKVEFLVSFYNNEISEKSEIFDDQFSVERPDGSNFTLKIRSTKLEDSAMYFCASRLQGASGTEAFFGQGTRLTVV.

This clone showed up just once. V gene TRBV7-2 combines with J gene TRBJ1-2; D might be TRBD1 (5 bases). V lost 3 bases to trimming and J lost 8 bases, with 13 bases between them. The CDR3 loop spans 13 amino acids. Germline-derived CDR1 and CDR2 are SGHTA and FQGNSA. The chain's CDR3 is CASSLKGGVGYTF. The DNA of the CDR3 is TGTGCCAGCAGCTTGAAAGGAGGGGTAGGCTACACCTTC.